This TCR beta chain derives from a study of identical twins. The sample holds many counts of this clonotype. TCRdb re-derived calls from the 5' RACE reads in MiXCR, one entry per CDR3 protein. The sample consists of about 660,000 distinct CDR3 sequences, less than 10% of them appearing once. These data were also filed under a second study, of yellow fever vaccine responses in identical twins.

Material: PBMCs. This TCR derives from a woman aged 18-30 years in good health.

The CDR3: CASSLRDTEAFF. The CDR3 nucleotides read TGTGCCAGCAGTTTGCGGGACACTGAAGCTTTCTTT. The J gene is TRBJ1-1, the V gene TRBV28; D uncertain. Germline loops: CDR1 MDHEN, CDR2 SYDVKM. Trimming shortened V by 3 bases and J by 3 bases, and 5 bases separated the two germline ends. The CDR3 extends over 12 amino acids.